A single sample is the source of the 8 T cell receptor beta chains below, sequenced in a study of T cell changes during pregnancy in multiple sclerosis. Measured with immunoSEQ multiplex PCR; TCRdb has only the in-frame clones, and not every one. The data contain 77,000 or so clones, about 93% of them singletons. This specimen was peripheral blood, taken in the second trimester of pregnancy. The source of these receptors is a female donor in good health, enrolled as a control in a pregnancy study.

The genes are TRBV4-1 and TRBJ2-2; D remains unclear. The CDR3 loop spans 14 amino acids. V lost 4 bases, J lost 0 bases, and 6 bases lay in between. The germline gives CDR1 MGHRA, CDR2 YSYEKL. The CDR3 here is CASSRGPNTGELFF. The CDR3 coding sequence is TGCGCCAGCAGCCGCGGCCCGAACACCGGGGAGCTGTTTTTT.

The V call is TRBV7-9, the J call TRBJ1-1, with D unclear. Germline-derived CDR1 and CDR2 are SEHNR and FQNEAQ (reference sequence). The ends were cut back, 5 bases at V and 3 bases at J, with 10 bases in the middle. CDR3 length equals 13 residues. DNA for the CDR3: TGTGCCAGCAGCACCACACGGGACACTGAAGCTTTCTTT. Translation gives CASSTTRDTEAFF.

The V call is TRBV5-1, the J call TRBJ1-2; tentative D call: TRBD1 (5 bases). This CDR3 region has 15 residues. V lost 0 bases to trimming and J lost 7 bases, with 16 bases between them. CDR1 and CDR2 (germline): SGHRS, YFSETQ. The CDR3 protein is CASSLDPLGGIGYTF. As DNA, the CDR3 is TGCGCCAGCAGCTTGGATCCGTTGGGGGGGATTGGCTACACCTTC.

The CDR3 loop reads CASSGSLAGGPDTQYF. CDR3 sequence (DNA): TGTGCCAGCAGTGGATCCCTAGCGGGGGGGCCGGATACGCAGTATTTT. The rearrangement uses TRBV6-4 and TRBJ2-3; TRBD2 matches 12 bases. CDR3 length: 16 residues. CDR1 is MRHNA and CDR2 is SNTAGT in the germline V gene. Trimming took 4 bases from V and 6 from J; bases not matched to a gene: 8.

CDR3: CASSAGQKQGEQYF. The DNA of the CDR3 is TGCGCCAGCAGCGCTGGACAAAAGCAGGGCGAGCAGTACTTC. The gene calls are TRBV5-1 and TRBJ2-7; maybe TRBD1 (5 bases). The CDR3 sequence is 14 residues long. The germline gives CDR1 SGHRS, CDR2 YFSETQ. V was pared by 4 bases and J by 6 bases, with 17 bases between.

This chain connects TRBV19 to TRBJ1-2; a possible D gene is TRBD1 (5 bases). Germline V gene lookup returns CDR1 LNHDA and CDR2 SQIVND (reference sequence). The CDR3 runs to 14 residues. V gave up 0 bases and J gave up 4 bases, with 9 bases separating them. For the CDR3, the DNA is TGTGCCAGTAGTATAGAAGGGGCTACCTATGGCTACACCTTC. This sequence encodes CASSIEGATYGYTF.

This chain connects TRBV5-5 to TRBJ2-7; 9 positions match TRBD1. The CDR3 loop spans 15 amino acids. CDR1 is SGHKS, CDR2 YYEKEE, per germline (reference sequence). With V trimmed by 3 bases and J by 2 bases, 6 bases remained unmatched. The DNA for the CDR3 is TGTGCCAGCAGCTGGGGGGGACAGGGCGCCTACGAGCAGTACTTC. Translating it yields CASSWGGQGAYEQYF.

Here the CDR3 reads CASSQDEGNYGYTF. DNA for the CDR3: TGCGCCAGCAGCCAAGATGAGGGAAACTATGGCTACACCTTC. The V call is TRBV4-1, the J call TRBJ1-2, with D unclear. Trimming removed 0 bases at V and 2 bases at J, with 7 bases between. Germline V CDR1 and CDR2: MGHRA, YSYEKL. The length of the CDR3 is 14 residues.